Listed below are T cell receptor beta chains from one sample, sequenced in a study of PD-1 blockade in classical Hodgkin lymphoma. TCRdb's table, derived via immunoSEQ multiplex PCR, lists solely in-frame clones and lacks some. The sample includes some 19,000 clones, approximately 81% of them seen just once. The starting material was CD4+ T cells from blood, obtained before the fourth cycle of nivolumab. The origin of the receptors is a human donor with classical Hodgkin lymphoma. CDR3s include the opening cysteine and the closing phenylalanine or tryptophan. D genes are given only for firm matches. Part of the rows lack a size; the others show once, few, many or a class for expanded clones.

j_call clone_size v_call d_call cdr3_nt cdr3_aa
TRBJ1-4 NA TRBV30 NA TGTGCCTGGAGTGTATTAGGCTCCCTAACTAATGAAAAACTGTTTTTT CAWSVLGSLTNEKLFF
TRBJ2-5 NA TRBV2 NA TGTGCCAGCAGTGGAATTCTAGCGGAGACCCAGTACTTC CASSGILAETQYF
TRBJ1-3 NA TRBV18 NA TGTGCCAGCTCACCAGGAAACACCATATATTTT CASSPGNTIYF
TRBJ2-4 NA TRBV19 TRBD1 TGTGCCAGTAGTCGCACAGGGGATTACAAAAACATTCAGTACTTC CASSRTGDYKNIQYF
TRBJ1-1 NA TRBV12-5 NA TGTGCTAGTGGAACAACGGGGACTGAAGCTTTCTTT CASGTTGTEAFF
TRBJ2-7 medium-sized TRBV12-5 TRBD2 TGTGCTAGTGGTTTGGTACCCAGCGGGAGGGCCCTATACGAGCAGTACTTC CASGLVPSGRALYEQYF
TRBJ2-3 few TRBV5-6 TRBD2 TGTGCCAGCAGCCTGACTAGCGGGGCTACAGATACGCAGTATTTT CASSLTSGATDTQYF
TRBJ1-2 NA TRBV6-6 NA TGTGCCAGCACCTTTGACACGGCTAGTGGCTACACCTTC CASTFDTASGYTF
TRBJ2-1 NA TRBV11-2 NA TGTGCCAGCAGCTTCGGTATCTACAATGAGCAGTTCTTC CASSFGIYNEQFF
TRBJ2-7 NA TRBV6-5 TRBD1 TGTGCCAGCAGTTACGACGGGACAGGGTCCTACGAGCAGTACTTC CASSYDGTGSYEQYF
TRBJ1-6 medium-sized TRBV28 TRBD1 TGTGCCAGCAGTCACGATCTAGTTAAGGGACAGGGTCTTCGCTTT CASSHDLVKGQGLRF
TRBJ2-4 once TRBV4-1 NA TGCGCCAGCAGCCATTCCCTGGTCAGGGAGTCTGGCATTCAGTACTTC CASSHSLVRESGIQYF
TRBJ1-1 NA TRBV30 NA TGTGCCTGGAGTGCGACAGAAAACACTGAAGCTTTCTTT CAWSATENTEAFF
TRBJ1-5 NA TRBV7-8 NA TGTGCCAGCAGCTTAGCCCCGCGTAGCAATCAGCCCCAGCATTTT CASSLAPRSNQPQHF
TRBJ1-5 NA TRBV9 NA TGTGCCAGCAGCGTAGGTCGGGATGGGTATCAGCCCCAGCATTTT CASSVGRDGYQPQHF
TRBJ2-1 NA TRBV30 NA TGTGCCTGGAGTCCGAACTTCGATGAGCAGTTCTTC CAWSPNFDEQFF
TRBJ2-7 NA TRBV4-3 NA TGCGCCAGCAGCCAAGATCGAGGGACGGGGCAGTACTTC CASSQDRGTGQYF
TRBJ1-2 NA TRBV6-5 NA TGTGCCAGCAGTTCCCAGCCCGGACAGAACTATGGCTACACCTTC CASSSQPGQNYGYTF
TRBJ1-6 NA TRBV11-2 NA TGTGCCAGCAGCCCGGGGGGCATAGCTAATTCACCCCTCCACTTT CASSPGGIANSPLHF
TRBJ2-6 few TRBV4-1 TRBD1 TGCGCCAGCAGCCAACAGACAGGGGGCGCCGGTTCTGGGGCCAACGTCCTGACTTTC CASSQQTGGAGSGANVLTF
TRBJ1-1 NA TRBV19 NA TGTGCCAGTAGTATAATGGCGGGGGCGGACACTGAAGCTTTCTTT CASSIMAGADTEAFF
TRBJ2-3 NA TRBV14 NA TGTGCCAGCAGCCAAGTAGGGCACCGGAGGACAGATACGCAGTATTTT CASSQVGHRRTDTQYF
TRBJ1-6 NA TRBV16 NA TGTGCCAGCAGCTTTTATAGCTCCTATAATTCACCCCTCCACTTT CASSFYSSYNSPLHF
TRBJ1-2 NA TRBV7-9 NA TGTGCCAGCAGCTTAGGGACAGTATCTTTCTATGGCTACACCTTC CASSLGTVSFYGYTF
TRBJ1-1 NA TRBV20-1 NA TGCAGTGCGGGGATGAACACTGAAGCTTTCTTT CSAGMNTEAFF
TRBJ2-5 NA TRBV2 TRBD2 TGTGCCAGCAGTGTGGGGGGGGGCCAAGAGACCCAGTACTTC CASSVGGGQETQYF
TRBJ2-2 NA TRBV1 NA TGCACCAGCAGCCAGCCAAGGGGGCTAGCGGGAGACACCGGGGAGCTGTTTTTT CTSSQPRGLAGDTGELFF
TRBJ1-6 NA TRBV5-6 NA TGTGCCAGCAGCTTGGGACCCGATAATTCACCCCTCCACTTT CASSLGPDNSPLHF
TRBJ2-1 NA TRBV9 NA TGTGCCAGCAACCGGGACAACTACAATGAGCAGTTCTTC CASNRDNYNEQFF